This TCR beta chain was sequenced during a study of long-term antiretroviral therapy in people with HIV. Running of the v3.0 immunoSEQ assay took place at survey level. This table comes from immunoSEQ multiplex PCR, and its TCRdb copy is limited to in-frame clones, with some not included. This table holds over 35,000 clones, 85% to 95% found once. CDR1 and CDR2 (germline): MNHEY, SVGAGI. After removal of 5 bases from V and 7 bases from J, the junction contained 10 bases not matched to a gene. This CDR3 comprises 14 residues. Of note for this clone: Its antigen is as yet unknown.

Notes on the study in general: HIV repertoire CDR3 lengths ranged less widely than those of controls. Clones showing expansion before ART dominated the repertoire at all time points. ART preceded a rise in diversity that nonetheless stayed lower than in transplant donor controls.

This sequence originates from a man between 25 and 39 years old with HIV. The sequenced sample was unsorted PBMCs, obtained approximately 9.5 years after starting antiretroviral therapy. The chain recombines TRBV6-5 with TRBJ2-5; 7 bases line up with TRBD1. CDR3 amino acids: CASSERDRQVTQYF. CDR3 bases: TGTGCCAGCAGTGAAAGGGACAGACAGGTGACCCAGTACTTC.